The clone carrying this T cell receptor (beta chain) was picked up a small number of times. The antigen remains unidentified. Time point in this sample: healthy volunteer bleed at 6 weeks. Unfractionated whole blood served as the source for total RNA extraction. These data belong to a study of human T cells and chemical hapten exposure. General observations from the study: No shift was seen in TCRs above 1 in 1000 frequency with DPC sensitization.

The CDR3 loop spans 13 amino acids. The V end lost 3 bases, the J end lost 4 bases, and 10 bases lay between the germline ends. Per germline, CDR1 SGHVS and CDR2 FNYEAQ. Library preparation tagged each individual cDNA molecule with a unique molecular identifier. MiXCR, run by TCRdb on the RACE reads, gives a single entry per CDR3 protein. This sample has 65,000 or so distinct CDR3 sequences, with about 6.5% found just once. The sequenced sample was whole blood. The sequence was obtained from a female donor in good health. Some clones in this sample may be carry-over from other donors' samples. V usage is TRBV7-6 and J usage is TRBJ2-7; TRBD1 might be the D (6 bases). The CDR3 sequence is CASSFRGTYEQYF. The CDR3 DNA is TGTGCCAGCAGCTTTAGGGGGACGTACGAGCAGTACTTC.